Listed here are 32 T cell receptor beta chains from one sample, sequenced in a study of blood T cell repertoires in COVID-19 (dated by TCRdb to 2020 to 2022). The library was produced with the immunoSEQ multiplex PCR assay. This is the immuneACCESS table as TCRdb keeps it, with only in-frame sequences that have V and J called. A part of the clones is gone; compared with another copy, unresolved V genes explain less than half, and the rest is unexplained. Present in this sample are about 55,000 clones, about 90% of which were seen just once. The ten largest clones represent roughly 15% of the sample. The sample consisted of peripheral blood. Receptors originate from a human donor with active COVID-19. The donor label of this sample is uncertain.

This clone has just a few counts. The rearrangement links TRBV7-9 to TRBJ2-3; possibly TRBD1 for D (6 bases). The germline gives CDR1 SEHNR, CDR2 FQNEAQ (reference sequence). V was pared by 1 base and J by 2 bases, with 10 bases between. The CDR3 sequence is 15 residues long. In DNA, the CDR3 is TGTGCCAGCAGCTTAGATAGGGGGAACACAGATACGCAGTATTTT. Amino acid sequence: CASSLDRGNTDTQYF.

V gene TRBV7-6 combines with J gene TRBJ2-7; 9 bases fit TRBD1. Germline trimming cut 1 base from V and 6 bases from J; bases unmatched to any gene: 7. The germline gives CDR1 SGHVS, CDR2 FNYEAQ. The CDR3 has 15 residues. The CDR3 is CASSLVVTGGAEQYF. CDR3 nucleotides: TGTGCCAGCAGCTTAGTTGTGACAGGGGGAGCCGAGCAGTACTTC.

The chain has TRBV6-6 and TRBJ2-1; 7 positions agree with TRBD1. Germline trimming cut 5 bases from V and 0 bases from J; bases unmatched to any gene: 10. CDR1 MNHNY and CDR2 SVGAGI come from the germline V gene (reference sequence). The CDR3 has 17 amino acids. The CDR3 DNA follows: TGTGCCAGCAGTCCGACCACAGGGGCGAGCTCCTACAATGAGCAGTTCTTC. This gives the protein CASSPTTGASSYNEQFF.

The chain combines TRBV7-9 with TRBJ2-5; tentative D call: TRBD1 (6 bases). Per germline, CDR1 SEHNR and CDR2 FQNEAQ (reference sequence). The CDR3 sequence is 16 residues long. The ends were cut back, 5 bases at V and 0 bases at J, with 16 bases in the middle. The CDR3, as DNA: TGTGCCAGCAGCCCCAGATGGACAGCGTACCAAGAGACCCAGTACTTC. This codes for CASSPRWTAYQETQYF.

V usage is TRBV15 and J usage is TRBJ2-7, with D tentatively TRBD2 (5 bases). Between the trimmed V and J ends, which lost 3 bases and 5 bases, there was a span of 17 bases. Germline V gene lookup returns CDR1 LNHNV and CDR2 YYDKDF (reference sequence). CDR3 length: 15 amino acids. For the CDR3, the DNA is TGTGCCACCAGCAGTGTCTTCCGTTACGGGGACGAGCAGTACTTC. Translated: CATSSVFRYGDEQYF.

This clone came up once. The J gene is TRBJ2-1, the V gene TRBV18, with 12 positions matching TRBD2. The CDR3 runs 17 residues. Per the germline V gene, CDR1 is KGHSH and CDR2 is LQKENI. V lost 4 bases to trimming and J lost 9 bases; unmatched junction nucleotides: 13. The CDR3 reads CASSLTEELAGGSEQFF. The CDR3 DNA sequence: TGTGCCAGCTCACTCACCGAGGAGCTAGCGGGGGGGTCTGAGCAGTTCTTC.

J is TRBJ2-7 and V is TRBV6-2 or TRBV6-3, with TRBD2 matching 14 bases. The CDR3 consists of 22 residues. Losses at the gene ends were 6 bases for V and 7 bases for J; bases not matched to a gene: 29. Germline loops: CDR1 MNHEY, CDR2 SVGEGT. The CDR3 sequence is CASSRDHRTSGGTRAGVLEQYF. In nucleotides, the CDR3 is TGTGCCAGCAGCCGCGACCACCGGACTAGCGGGGGGACCCGGGCTGGGGTACTGGAGCAGTACTTC.

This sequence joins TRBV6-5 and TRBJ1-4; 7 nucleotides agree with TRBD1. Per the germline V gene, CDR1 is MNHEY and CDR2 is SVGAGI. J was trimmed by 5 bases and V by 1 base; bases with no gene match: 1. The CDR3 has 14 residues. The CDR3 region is CASSYYRGNEKLFF. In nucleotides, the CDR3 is TGTGCCAGCAGTTACTACAGGGGAAATGAAAAACTGTTTTTT.

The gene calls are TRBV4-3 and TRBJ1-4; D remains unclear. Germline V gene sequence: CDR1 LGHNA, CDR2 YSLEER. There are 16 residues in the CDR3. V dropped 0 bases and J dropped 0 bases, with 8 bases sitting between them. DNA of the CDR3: TGCGCCAGCAGCCAAGATCTAGGCGCAACTAATGAAAAACTGTTTTTT. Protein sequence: CASSQDLGATNEKLFF.

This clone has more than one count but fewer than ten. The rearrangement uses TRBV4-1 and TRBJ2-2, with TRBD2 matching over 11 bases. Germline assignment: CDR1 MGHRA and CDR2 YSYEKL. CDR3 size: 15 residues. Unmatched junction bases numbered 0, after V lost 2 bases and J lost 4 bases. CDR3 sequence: CASSQLAGGTGELFF. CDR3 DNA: TGCGCCAGCAGCCAACTAGCGGGGGGCACCGGGGAGCTGTTTTTT.

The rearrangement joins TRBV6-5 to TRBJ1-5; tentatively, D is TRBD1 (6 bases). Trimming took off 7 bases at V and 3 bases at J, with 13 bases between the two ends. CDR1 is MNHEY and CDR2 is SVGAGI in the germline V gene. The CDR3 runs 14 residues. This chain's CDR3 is CASTPGQHNQPQHF. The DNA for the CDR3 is TGTGCCAGCACCCCCGGACAGCACAATCAGCCCCAGCATTTT.

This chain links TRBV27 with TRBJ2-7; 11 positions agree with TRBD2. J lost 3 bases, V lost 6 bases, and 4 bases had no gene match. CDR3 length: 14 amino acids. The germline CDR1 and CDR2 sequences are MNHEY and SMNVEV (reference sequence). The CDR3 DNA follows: TGTGCCAGCAGGAGACTAGCGGGAAACTACGAGCAGTACTTC. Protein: CASRRLAGNYEQYF.

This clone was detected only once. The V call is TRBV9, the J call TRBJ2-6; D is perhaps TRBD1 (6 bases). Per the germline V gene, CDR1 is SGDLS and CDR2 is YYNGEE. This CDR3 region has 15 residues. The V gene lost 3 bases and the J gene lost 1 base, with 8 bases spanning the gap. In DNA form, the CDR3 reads TGTGCCAGCAGCGGAACAGGGTCTGGGGCCAACGTCCTGACTTTC. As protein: CASSGTGSGANVLTF.

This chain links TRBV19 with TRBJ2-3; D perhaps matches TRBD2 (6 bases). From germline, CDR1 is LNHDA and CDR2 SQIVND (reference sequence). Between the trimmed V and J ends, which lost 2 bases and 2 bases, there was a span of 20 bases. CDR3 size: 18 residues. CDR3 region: CASSISLERGGYTDTQYF. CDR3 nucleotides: TGTGCCAGTAGTATATCGTTGGAACGTGGGGGGTACACAGATACGCAGTATTTT.

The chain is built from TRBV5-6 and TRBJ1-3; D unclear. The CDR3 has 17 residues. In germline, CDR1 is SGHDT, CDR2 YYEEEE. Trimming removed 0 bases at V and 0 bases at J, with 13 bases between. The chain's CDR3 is CASSLAPGLLSGNTIYF. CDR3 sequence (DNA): TGTGCCAGCAGCTTGGCCCCAGGATTACTCTCTGGAAACACCATATATTTT. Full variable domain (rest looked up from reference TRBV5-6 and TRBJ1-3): DAGVTQSPTHLIKTRGQQVTLRCSPKSGHDTVSWYQQALGQGPQFIFQYYEEEERQRGNFPDRFSGHQFPNYSSELNVNALLLGDSALYLCASSLAPGLLSGNTIYFGEGSWLTVV.

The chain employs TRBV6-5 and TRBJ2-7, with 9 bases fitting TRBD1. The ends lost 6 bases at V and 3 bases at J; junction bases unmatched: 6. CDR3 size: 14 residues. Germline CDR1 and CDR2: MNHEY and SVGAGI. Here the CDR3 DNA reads TGTGCCAGCAGCATGGGACAGGGCATCTACGAGCAGTACTTC. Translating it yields CASSMGQGIYEQYF.

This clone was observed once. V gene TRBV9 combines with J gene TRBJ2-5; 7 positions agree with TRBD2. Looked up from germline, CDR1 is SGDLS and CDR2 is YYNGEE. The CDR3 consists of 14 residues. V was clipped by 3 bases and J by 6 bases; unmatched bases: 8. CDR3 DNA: TGTGCCAGCAGCGCCGGGACTACTATAAAGACCCAGTACTTC. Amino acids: CASSAGTTIKTQYF.

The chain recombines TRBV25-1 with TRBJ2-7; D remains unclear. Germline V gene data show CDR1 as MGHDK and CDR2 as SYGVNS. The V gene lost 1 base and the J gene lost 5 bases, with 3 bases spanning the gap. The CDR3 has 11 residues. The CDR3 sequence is CASSEFNEQYF. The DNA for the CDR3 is TGTGCCAGCAGTGAATTTAACGAGCAGTACTTC.

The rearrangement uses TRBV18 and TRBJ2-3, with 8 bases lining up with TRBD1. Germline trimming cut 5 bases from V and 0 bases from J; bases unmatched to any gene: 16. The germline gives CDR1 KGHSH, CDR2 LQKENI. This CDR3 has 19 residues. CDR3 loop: CASSAPGGQGFSSTDTQYF. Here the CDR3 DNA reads TGTGCCAGCTCAGCTCCAGGGGGCCAGGGATTCTCTAGCACAGATACGCAGTATTTT.

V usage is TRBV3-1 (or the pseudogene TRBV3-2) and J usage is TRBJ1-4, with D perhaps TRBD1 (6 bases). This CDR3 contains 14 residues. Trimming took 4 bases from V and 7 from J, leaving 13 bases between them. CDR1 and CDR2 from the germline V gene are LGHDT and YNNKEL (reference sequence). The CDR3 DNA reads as TGTGCCAGCAGCCTGAGGGGGGGGCGTGAAAAACTGTTTTTT. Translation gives CASSLRGGREKLFF.

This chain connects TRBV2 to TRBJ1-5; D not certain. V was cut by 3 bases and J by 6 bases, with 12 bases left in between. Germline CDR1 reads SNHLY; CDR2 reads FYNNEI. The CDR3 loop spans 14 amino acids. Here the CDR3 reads CASSELSGSQPQHF. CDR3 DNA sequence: TGTGCCAGCAGTGAGCTATCGGGTAGTCAGCCCCAGCATTTT.

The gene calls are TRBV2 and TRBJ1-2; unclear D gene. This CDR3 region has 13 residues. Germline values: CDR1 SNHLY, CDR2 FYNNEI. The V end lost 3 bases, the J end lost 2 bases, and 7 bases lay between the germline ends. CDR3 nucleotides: TGTGCCAGCAGTGAGAGCCTAAACTATGGCTACACCTTC. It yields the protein CASSESLNYGYTF. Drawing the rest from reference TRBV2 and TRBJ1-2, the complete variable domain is EPEVTQTPSHQVTQMGQEVILRCVPISNHLYFYWYRQILGQKVEFLVSFYNNEISEKSEIFDDQFSVERPDGSNFTLKIRSTKLEDSAMYFCASSESLNYGYTFGSGTRLTVV.

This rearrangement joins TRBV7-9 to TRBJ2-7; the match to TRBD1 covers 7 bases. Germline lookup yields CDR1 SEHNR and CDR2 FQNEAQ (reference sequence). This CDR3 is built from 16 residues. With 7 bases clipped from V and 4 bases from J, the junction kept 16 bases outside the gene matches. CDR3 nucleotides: TGTGCCAGCAACCCGGTGGCAGGGGGAATGCGGTACGAGCAGTACTTC. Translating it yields CASNPVAGGMRYEQYF.

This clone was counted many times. The CDR3 here is CASRRGQNTEAFF. For the CDR3, the DNA is TGTGCCAGCAGAAGGGGCCAGAACACTGAAGCTTTCTTT. The chain is built from TRBV12-3 or TRBV12-4 and TRBJ1-1, with D maybe TRBD1 (5 bases). Trimming cost V 6 bases and J 1 base, with 9 bases left between them. This CDR3 comprises 13 residues.

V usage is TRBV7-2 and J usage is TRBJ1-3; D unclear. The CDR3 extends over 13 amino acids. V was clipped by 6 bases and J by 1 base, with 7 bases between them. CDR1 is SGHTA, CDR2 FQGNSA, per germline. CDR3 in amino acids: CASRFSSGNTIYF. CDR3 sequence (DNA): TGTGCCAGCAGGTTTAGTTCTGGAAACACCATATATTTT.

The CDR3 DNA reads TGTGCCAGCAGCTTACCGGGACTAGCGGATTCTAAAAACATTCAGTACTTC. Encoded protein: CASSLPGLADSKNIQYF. V and J are TRBV11-2 and TRBJ2-4; 11 nucleotides line up with TRBD2. Per the germline V gene, CDR1 is SGHAT and CDR2 is FQNNGV. Trimming cost V 2 bases and J 4 bases; bases outside gene matches: 7. This CDR3 has 17 residues.

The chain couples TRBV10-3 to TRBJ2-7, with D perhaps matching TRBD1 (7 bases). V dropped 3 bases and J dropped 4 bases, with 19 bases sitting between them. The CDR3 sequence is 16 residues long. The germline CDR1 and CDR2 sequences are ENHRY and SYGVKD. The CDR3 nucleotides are TGTGCCATCAGTGAAGGGAGGACAGGTGATTTTTACGAGCAGTACTTC. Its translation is CAISEGRTGDFYEQYF.

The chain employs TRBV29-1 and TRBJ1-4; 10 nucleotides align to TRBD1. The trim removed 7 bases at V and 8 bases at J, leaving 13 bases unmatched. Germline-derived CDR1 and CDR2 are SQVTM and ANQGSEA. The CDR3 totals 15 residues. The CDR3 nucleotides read TGCAGCGCCCGGGACAGGGGTTTAGCAGGGGAAAAACTGTTTTTT. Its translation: CSARDRGLAGEKLFF.

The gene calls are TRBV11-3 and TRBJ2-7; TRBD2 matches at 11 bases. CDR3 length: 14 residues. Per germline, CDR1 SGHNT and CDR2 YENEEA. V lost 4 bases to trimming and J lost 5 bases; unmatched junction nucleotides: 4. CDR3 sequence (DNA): TGTGCCAGCAGCTCGGGGACTAGCGGCAACGAGCAGTACTTC. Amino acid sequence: CASSSGTSGNEQYF.

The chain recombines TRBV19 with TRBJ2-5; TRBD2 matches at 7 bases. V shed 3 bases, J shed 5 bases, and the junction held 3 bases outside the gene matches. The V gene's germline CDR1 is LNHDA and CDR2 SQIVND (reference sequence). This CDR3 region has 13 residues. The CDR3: CASSMVGGETQYF. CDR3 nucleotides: TGTGCCAGTAGTATGGTGGGGGGGGAGACCCAGTACTTC.

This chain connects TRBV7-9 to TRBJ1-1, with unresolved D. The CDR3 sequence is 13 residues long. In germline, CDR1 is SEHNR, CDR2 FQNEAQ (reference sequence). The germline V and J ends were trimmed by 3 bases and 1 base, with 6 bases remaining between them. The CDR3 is CASSFEGNTEAFF. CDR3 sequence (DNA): TGTGCCAGCAGCTTCGAGGGGAACACTGAAGCTTTCTTT.

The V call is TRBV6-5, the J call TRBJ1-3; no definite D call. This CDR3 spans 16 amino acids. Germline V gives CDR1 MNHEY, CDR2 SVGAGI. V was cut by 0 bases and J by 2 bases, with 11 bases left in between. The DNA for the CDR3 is TGTGCCAGCAGTTACTCGGCGGGTAGGACTGGAAACACCATATATTTT. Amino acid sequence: CASSYSAGRTGNTIYF.